This passage covers 3 T cell receptor beta chains from one sample sequenced in a study of T-cell memory formation after mild COVID-19 (dated by TCRdb to about 2021). The library was produced with 5' RACE. Sequencing relied on an Illumina NovaSeq 6000. TCRdb reanalyzed the raw reads on its own, using fastp at Q25 for trimming and MiXCR for clone calling, and kept in-frame beta chains. Identical CDR3 protein sequences are pooled into one entry, listed with their most common genes and DNA. In all, the sample holds over 300,000 distinct CDR3 sequences, and 20% to 25% of those were seen once. The leading ten clones occupy under 25% of the sample. The sequencing sample was made of PBMCs or a T cell subset sorted from them (not recorded which). These receptors all stem from a man between 18 and 29 years old who had mild COVID-19 (a few samples of this study predate the infection). The sample titles of this study are shuffled in the database, so cell type and time point are left out; the donor was told from shared clones.

Written as DNA, the CDR3 is TGTGCCAGTAGTATAGTCAGCTCCTACAATGAGCAGTTCTTC. This translates into CASSIVSSYNEQFF. This chain connects TRBV19 to TRBJ2-1; D not resolved. CDR1 is LNHDA and CDR2 is SQIVND in the germline V gene (reference sequence). Trimming stripped 1 base from V and 0 bases from J, with 4 bases between. This CDR3 region has 14 residues.

J is TRBJ2-3 and V is TRBV4-3, with D hard to call. V was trimmed by 1 base and J by 0 bases, leaving 8 bases between them. This CDR3 spans 15 amino acids. Germline values: CDR1 LGHNA, CDR2 YSLEER. CDR3 bases: TGCGCCAGCAGCCAAGCAGCCGCTAGCACAGATACGCAGTATTTT. It translates to CASSQAAASTDTQYF.

This clonotype was found many times. CDR3 DNA: TGTGCCAGCAGCTGGGGTGGGGGAAACACCATATATTTT. The encoded protein is CASSWGGGNTIYF. The chain joins TRBV7-9 to TRBJ1-3; D is unresolved. CDR3 length: 13 residues. Germline values: CDR1 SEHNR, CDR2 FQNEAQ (reference sequence). Trimming took 4 bases from V and 4 from J, leaving 8 bases between them.